This entry concerns a single T cell receptor beta chain. The CDR3 length is 13 residues. V trimming: 10 bases; J trimming: 5 bases; junction bases outside the gene matches: 9. Germline assignment: CDR1 SNHLY and CDR2 FYNNEI. These data come from a study of cytomegalovirus exposure and HLA in healthy donors. In the PCR, 60 Vbeta and 13 Jbeta primers were used. The table came from immunoSEQ multiplex PCR; TCRdb's copy has only in-frame clones and leaves some out. Of roughly 190,000 clones in the sample, 65% to 75% were seen once. This rearrangement joins TRBV2 to TRBJ1-1, with TRBD1 matching over 8 bases. The sequence derives from a man aged 30-40 years in good health and CMV-seropositive. The specimen was PBMCs. The CDR3 nucleotides read TGTGCCACCGGACAGGGTTCGGGTACTGAAGCTTTCTTT. This codes for CATGQGSGTEAFF.